A selection of T cell receptor beta chains follows, all from one sample in a study of early T cells in non-severe SARS-CoV-2 infection. TCRdb used MiXCR to reprocess the 5' RACE reads, holding one entry per CDR3 protein. Of roughly 100,000 distinct CDR3 sequences in the sample, approximately 14% were seen once. Sequences were obtained from whole blood. The receptors here all came from an adult who was a healthcare worker with PCR-confirmed SARS-CoV-2 infection or an uninfected control (not recorded which). The CDR3 runs from the conserved cysteine through the conserved F or W. D genes are given only for firm matches. The size of a clone is reported for some rows only, either as once, few or many, or as a class for expanded clones.

J gene | D gene | V gene | clone size | CDR3 protein | CDR3 DNA
TRBJ1-5 | - | TRBV5-6 | few | CASSLAAGGSQHF | TGTGCCAGCAGCTTGGCCGCGGGGGGCTCCCAGCATTTT
TRBJ1-1 | - | TRBV10-3 | few | CATYTGSEAFF | TGTGCCACCTATACGGGGTCTGAAGCTTTCTTT
TRBJ2-7 | TRBD2 | TRBV6-1 | few | CASRQFPSGSSYEQYF | TGTGCCAGCAGGCAATTCCCTAGCGGAAGCTCCTACGAGCAGTACTTC
TRBJ2-7 | TRBD1 | TRBV4-1 | few | CASSQQTGGPYEQYF | TGCGCCAGCAGCCAACAAACAGGGGGCCCCTACGAGCAGTACTTC
TRBJ2-2 | TRBD2 | TRBV6-5 | - | CASSLLAATGELFF | TGTGCCAGCAGTTTGCTAGCGGCCACCGGGGAGCTGTTTTTT
TRBJ2-1 | TRBD2 | TRBV6-5 | - | CASSSSSGSVDEQFF | TGTGCCAGCAGTTCGTCTAGCGGGAGTGTGGATGAGCAGTTCTTC
TRBJ2-4 | - | TRBV19 | few | CASSEGEVSKNIQYF | TGTGCCAGTAGTGAAGGGGAGGTGTCCAAAAACATTCAGTACTTC
TRBJ2-3 | - | TRBV29-1 | many | CSAHGPASTDTQYF | TGCAGCGCCCACGGCCCCGCGAGCACAGATACGCAGTATTTT
TRBJ1-1 | - | TRBV6-2/TRBV6-3 | - | CASTHGTSVTEAFF | TGTGCCAGCACCCACGGGACATCGGTCACTGAAGCTTTCTTT
TRBJ2-1 | - | TRBV28 | - | CASSNRGLIPNEQFF | TGTGCCAGCAGTAACCGGGGCCTCATACCCAATGAGCAGTTCTTC
TRBJ2-7 | - | TRBV5-4 | few | CASSLGTSHEQYF | TGTGCCAGCAGCCTCGGGACTTCCCACGAGCAGTACTTC
TRBJ2-3 | - | TRBV11-2 | many | CASSARSGSDTQYF | TGTGCCAGCAGCGCACGGTCGGGGTCAGATACGCAGTATTTT
TRBJ2-3 | TRBD1 | TRBV6-6 | many | CASSYLGQRVSTDTQYF | TGTGCCAGCAGTTACTTGGGACAGCGAGTCTCCACAGATACGCAGTATTTT
TRBJ1-2 | - | TRBV5-1 | few | CASSAGHPYGYTF | TGCGCCAGCAGCGCGGGACATCCCTATGGCTACACCTTC
TRBJ2-3 | - | TRBV27 | - | CASGRNEDTQYF | TGTGCCAGCGGGAGGAATGAAGATACGCAGTATTTT
TRBJ2-1 | - | TRBV12-3/TRBV12-4 | many | CASSFGVFEQFF | TGTGCCAGCAGTTTTGGGGTCTTTGAGCAGTTCTTC
TRBJ1-3 | - | TRBV29-1 | few | CSVVLQEAGNTIYF | TGCAGCGTTGTGTTACAGGAGGCTGGAAACACCATATATTTT
TRBJ1-4 | - | TRBV10-2 | many | CASSEWENEKLFF | TGCGCCAGCAGTGAGTGGGAAAATGAAAAACTGTTTTTT
TRBJ1-5 | - | TRBV12-3/TRBV12-4 | few | CASSLAAGEQPQHF | TGTGCCAGCAGTTTAGCGGCAGGGGAACAGCCCCAGCATTTT
TRBJ1-6 | - | TRBV7-2 | many | CASSLRLPSPLHF | TGTGCCAGCAGCTTGAGGCTGCCCTCACCCCTCCACTTT
TRBJ2-3 | - | TRBV27 | - | CASSPRAARDTQYF | TGTGCCAGCAGTCCCCGTGCCGCAAGAGATACGCAGTATTTT
TRBJ1-1 | - | TRBV20-1 | - | CSARRPAGNTEAFF | TGCAGTGCTAGACGTCCGGCCGGGAACACTGAAGCTTTCTTT
TRBJ2-1 | - | TRBV7-6 | many | CASSLVASAYNEQFF | TGTGCCAGCAGCTTAGTGGCATCCGCGTACAATGAGCAGTTCTTC
TRBJ1-1 | - | TRBV6-2/TRBV6-3 | few | CASTRPGSTEAFF | TGTGCCAGCACCCGGCCCGGAAGTACTGAAGCTTTCTTT
TRBJ1-1 | - | TRBV29-1 | - | CSVAAQGLNTEAFF | TGCAGCGTTGCGGCCCAGGGGCTGAACACTGAAGCTTTCTTT
TRBJ2-7 | TRBD1 | TRBV29-1 | - | CSVQDRQKLEQYF | TGCAGCGTCCAGGACAGGCAAAAACTGGAGCAGTACTTC
TRBJ1-2 | - | TRBV6-2/TRBV6-3 | few | CASSPHTGINYGYTF | TGTGCCAGCAGCCCTCACACAGGGATTAACTATGGCTACACCTTC
TRBJ2-7 | TRBD1 | TRBV20-1 | few | CSAVRDRTTYEQYF | TGCAGTGCCGTCAGGGACAGGACCACCTACGAGCAGTACTTC
TRBJ2-3 | TRBD1 | TRBV20-1 | many | CSSLRDRGLPDTQYF | TGCAGTTCGCTCCGGGACAGGGGGCTCCCAGATACGCAGTATTTT
TRBJ1-1 | - | TRBV6-1 | - | CASIRDTEAFF | TGTGCCAGCATCAGGGACACTGAAGCTTTCTTT
TRBJ2-5 | - | TRBV28 | many | CASSWFARSETQYF | TGTGCCAGCAGTTGGTTCGCGAGGTCAGAGACCCAGTACTTC
TRBJ2-5 | - | TRBV6-2/TRBV6-3 | many | CASSQQGAPQETQYF | TGTGCCAGCAGTCAACAAGGGGCCCCTCAAGAGACCCAGTACTTC
TRBJ1-2 | TRBD1 | TRBV28 | - | CASRFATGQIPYGYTF | TGTGCCAGCCGATTCGCTACGGGACAGATACCCTATGGCTACACCTTC
TRBJ2-7 | TRBD1 | TRBV6-5 | - | CATGQGSYEQYF | TGTGCCACCGGACAGGGGTCGTACGAGCAGTACTTC
TRBJ1-2 | - | TRBV19 | many | CASSIGLKGGDYGYTF | TGTGCCAGTAGTATCGGTCTTAAAGGGGGTGACTATGGCTACACCTTC
TRBJ2-1 | - | TRBV12-3/TRBV12-4 | many | CASSLARIGGLYNEQFF | TGTGCCAGCAGTTTAGCAAGGATCGGGGGCCTATACAATGAGCAGTTCTTC
TRBJ2-5 | - | TRBV5-1 | - | CASSGGEETQYF | TGCGCCAGCAGCGGAGGCGAAGAGACCCAGTACTTC
TRBJ1-5 | TRBD1 | TRBV7-2 | many | CASSLARDSQPQHF | TGTGCCAGCAGCTTAGCCAGGGACAGCCAGCCCCAGCATTTT
TRBJ2-2 | TRBD2 | TRBV6-2/TRBV6-3 | - | CASSYTAGRTGELFF | TGTGCCAGCAGTTACACAGCGGGAAGGACCGGGGAGCTGTTTTTT
TRBJ2-1 | TRBD2 | TRBV4-1 | - | CASSQAGLAGYNEQFF | TGCGCCAGCAGCCAAGCAGGGCTAGCGGGTTACAATGAGCAGTTCTTC